This T cell receptor (beta chain) is drawn from a study of T-cell reconstitution after alpha-beta-depleted transplantation in children. V lost 5 bases to trimming and J lost 6 bases; unmatched junction nucleotides: 3. This CDR3 is 14 amino acids long. General study findings and limits: One year after transplant, T-cell counts and diversity came mostly from newly produced T cells. Several hundred expanded graft clones reportedly were the source of alpha-beta T cells about two months after transplant. Surviving recipient T cells and thymic progenitors produced the high day-60 TCRbeta diversity seen in some patients.

Many counts were recorded for this clonotype. Its antigen is not identified. For TCRbeta, the library was prepared with unique molecular identifiers. TCRdb processed the PCR reads anew with MiXCR; each CDR3 protein has one entry. The sample carries approximately 200,000 distinct CDR3 sequences, roughly 6% recorded once. The input for sequencing was PBMCs, taken before TCRalphabeta/CD19-depleted stem cell transplant. V and J are TRBV12-3 or TRBV12-4 and TRBJ1-5, with 11 bases aligning to TRBD1. This TCR was sampled from a girl under three years old with combined immunodeficiency, due to receive a stem cell transplant. The CDR3 sequence is CASSGQGAVQPQHF. CDR3 DNA sequence: TGTGCCAGCAGTGGACAGGGGGCGGTTCAGCCCCAGCATTTT.